This T cell receptor beta chain derives from a study of T cells in Graves' hyperthyroidism and ophthalmopathy. Study-wide background: Initial diagnosis, before any treatment, was when peripheral blood was collected.

General study results and limits: Most clonotypes that expanded in the thyroid above 0.001 also showed up in blood. The model anticipated ophthalmopathy a median about 6.5 months pre-onset.

The V end was cut by 8 bases, the J end by 2 bases, with 13 bases between. Germline V lookup: CDR1 MDHEN, CDR2 SYDVKM. The CDR3 sequence is 13 residues long. In regard to this clonotype: The antigen is unknown.

Pregnant or lactating patients were excluded, as were those with uncontrolled infection or other autoimmune disease. Researchers took RNA transcripts and amplified the TCR beta CDR3 regions from them. HTBI primers drove first-round RT-PCR of the TCR CDR3. TCRdb reanalysed the multiplex PCR reads using MiXCR and keeps one entry per CDR3 protein. The sample shows about 260,000 distinct CDR3 sequences, under 30% of them seen only once. The origin of this receptor is a man between 35 and 55 years old with Graves' hyperthyroidism that later progressed to Graves' ophthalmopathy. This chain uses TRBV28 with TRBJ2-7; no firm D call. Sequencing used blood. The CDR3 DNA is TGTGCCAGCCTCCAAAGGCAGGCCTACGAGCAGTACTTC. Translation: CASLQRQAYEQYF.